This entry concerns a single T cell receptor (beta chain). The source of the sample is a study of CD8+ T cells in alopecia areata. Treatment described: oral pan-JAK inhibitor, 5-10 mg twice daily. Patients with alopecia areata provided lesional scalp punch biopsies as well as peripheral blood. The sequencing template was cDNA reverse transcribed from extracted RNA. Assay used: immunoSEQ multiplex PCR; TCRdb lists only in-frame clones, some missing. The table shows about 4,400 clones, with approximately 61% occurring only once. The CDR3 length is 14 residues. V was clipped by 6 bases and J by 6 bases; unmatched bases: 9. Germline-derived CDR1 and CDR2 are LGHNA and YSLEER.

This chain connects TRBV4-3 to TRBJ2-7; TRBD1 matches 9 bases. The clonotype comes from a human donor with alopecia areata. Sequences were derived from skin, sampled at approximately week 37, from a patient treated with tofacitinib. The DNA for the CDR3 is TGCGCCAGCAGTCTGGGGACAGGGCGCGTCGAGCAGTACTTC. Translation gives CASSLGTGRVEQYF.